The 17 T cell receptor beta chains listed next were all sequenced from one sample in a study of blood T cell repertoires in COVID-19. This table comes from immunoSEQ multiplex PCR, and its TCRdb copy is limited to in-frame clones, with some not included. The data contain roughly 120,000 clones, about 85% of them singletons. Material: peripheral blood. The receptor source for this set is a man aged 50-60 years with acute or convalescent COVID-19.

The chain has TRBV6-6 and TRBJ1-5, with 8 bases lining up with TRBD1. Trimming took 0 bases from V and 7 from J; bases not matched to a gene: 5. Germline CDR1 and CDR2: MNHNY and SVGAGI (reference sequence). The CDR3 contains 15 residues. The CDR3 bases are TGTGCCAGCAGTTACTCGGACAGGGAAAAACAGCCCCAGCATTTT. It encodes CASSYSDREKQPQHF.

The chain carries TRBV24-1 and TRBJ1-2; 9 nucleotides line up with TRBD1. The CDR3 totals 14 residues. Germline lookup yields CDR1 KGHDR and CDR2 SFDVKD. J was trimmed by 7 bases and V by 7 bases; bases with no gene match: 9. CDR3 bases: TGTGCCACCAGCCCCACGGACAGGGGTTTTGGCTACACCTTC. Translated: CATSPTDRGFGYTF.

The chain joins TRBV28 to TRBJ1-5, with 8 nucleotides matching TRBD1. The CDR3 extends over 14 amino acids. V dropped 4 bases and J dropped 7; count of bases not matched to a gene: 6. Germline CDR1 MDHEN, CDR2 SYDVKM. The CDR3 bases are TGTGCCAGCAGTTCCTCAGGGGGCTACCAGCCCCAGCATTTT. Protein: CASSSSGGYQPQHF.

The chain recombines TRBV11-2 with TRBJ1-2; 7 bases map to TRBD1. The CDR3 totals 14 residues. J was trimmed by 7 bases and V by 5 bases; bases with no gene match: 10. CDR1 is SGHAT and CDR2 is FQNNGV in the germline V gene. The CDR3 reads CASSADRAHFGYTF. For the CDR3, the DNA is TGTGCCAGCAGCGCAGACAGGGCCCACTTTGGCTACACCTTC.

The gene calls are TRBV2 and TRBJ1-3; TRBD1 aligns across 7 bases. V lost 6 bases to trimming and J lost 9 bases; unmatched junction nucleotides: 20. This CDR3 has 17 amino acids. Germline-derived CDR1 and CDR2 are SNHLY and FYNNEI. In nucleotides, the CDR3 is TGTGCCAGCAGCGGTACCCCAGGGGGTAAACTCTTCAGCACCATATATTTT. It translates to CASSGTPGGKLFSTIYF.

DNA of the CDR3: TGCGCCAGCAGTCCAGGGTTTGATCAGCCCCAGCATTTT. It specifies CASSPGFDQPQHF. The genes are TRBV4-1 and TRBJ1-5; D might be TRBD1 (5 bases). Trimming removed 6 bases at V and 5 bases at J, with 11 bases between. Looked up from germline, CDR1 is MGHRA and CDR2 is YSYEKL. The CDR3 sequence is 13 residues long.

V usage is TRBV4-1 and J usage is TRBJ1-5; possibly TRBD1 for D (6 bases). Trimming pared 2 bases from V and 3 bases from J, leaving 11 bases between. Germline V gives CDR1 MGHRA, CDR2 YSYEKL. The CDR3 consists of 15 residues. The CDR3 reads CASSQPDRINQPQHF. In DNA, the CDR3 is TGCGCCAGCAGCCAACCGGACAGAATCAATCAGCCCCAGCATTTT.

The chain recombines TRBV19 with TRBJ1-5, with a possible D match to TRBD1 (5 bases). This CDR3 has 15 amino acids. The germline V and J ends were trimmed by 7 bases and 2 bases, with 15 bases remaining between them. The germline gives CDR1 LNHDA, CDR2 SQIVND (reference sequence). The CDR3, as DNA: TGTGCCAGTACCCCGACAGTGAGCGGCAATCAGCCCCAGCATTTT. This encodes CASTPTVSGNQPQHF.

The V and J genes are TRBV28 and TRBJ2-5, with D tentatively TRBD2 (5 bases). Trimming left V 4 bases short and J 5 bases short, with 11 bases between. The germline CDR1 and CDR2 sequences are MDHEN and SYDVKM. The CDR3 has 13 amino acids. The CDR3 loop is CASSSAQRETQYF. The CDR3 nucleotides read TGTGCCAGCAGTTCGGCACAGCGGGAGACCCAGTACTTC.

The chain joins TRBV3-1 (or the pseudogene TRBV3-2) to TRBJ2-1; D not certain. Germline CDR1 reads LGHDT; CDR2 reads YNNKEL (reference sequence). The CDR3 has 14 amino acids. With 1 base removed from V and 2 bases from J, the gap between germline ends came to 6 bases. The CDR3 DNA follows: TGTGCCAGCAGCCAAGGTATAGCCTACAATGAGCAGTTCTTC. Its translation: CASSQGIAYNEQFF.

This clone was counted ten times or more. The genes are TRBV5-1 and TRBJ1-5, with D possibly TRBD1 on 6 matching bases. Trimming removed 0 bases at V and 5 bases at J, with 12 bases between. The CDR3 spans 15 residues. Germline assignment: CDR1 SGHRS and CDR2 YFSETQ. The CDR3, as DNA: TGCGCCAGCAGCTTGGTCCCAGGGGCCGATCAGCCCCAGCATTTT. This sequence encodes CASSLVPGADQPQHF.

The chain is built from TRBV2 and TRBJ1-5; 8 bases are a match to TRBD1. Germline values: CDR1 SNHLY, CDR2 FYNNEI. Trimming removed 11 bases from V and 0 bases from J; junction bases left unmatched: 12. The CDR3 runs 16 residues. This CDR3 is CAATRTGKDSNQPQHF. CDR3 coding DNA: TGTGCCGCAACCCGGACAGGGAAGGATAGCAATCAGCCCCAGCATTTT. Full variable domain (rest looked up from reference TRBV2 and TRBJ1-5): EPEVTQTPSHQVTQMGQEVILRCVPISNHLYFYWYRQILGQKVEFLVSFYNNEISEKSEIFDDQFSVERPDGSNFTLKIRSTKLEDSAMYFCAATRTGKDSNQPQHFGDGTRLSIL.

The V call is TRBV5-1, the J call TRBJ1-6; D is unresolved. This CDR3 region has 18 residues. Deletions cut 4 bases from V and 0 bases from J, with 17 bases between. Germline lookup yields CDR1 SGHRS and CDR2 YFSETQ. The CDR3 is CASSRHTLKSSYNSPLHF. The DNA of the CDR3 is TGCGCCAGCAGCCGACACACTTTAAAGAGCTCCTATAATTCACCCCTCCACTTT.

The chain has TRBV6-5 and TRBJ1-1, with D tentatively TRBD1 (6 bases). The CDR3 covers 11 residues. Germline V CDR1 and CDR2: MNHEY, SVGAGI. The V and J ends lost 8 bases and 7 bases respectively, with 11 bases between them. The chain's CDR3 is CASRDTFEAFF. In DNA form, the CDR3 reads TGTGCCAGCCGGGACACCTTTGAAGCTTTCTTT.

The chain uses TRBV9 and TRBJ2-3, with 8 positions matching TRBD2. V shed 3 bases, J shed 2 bases, and the junction held 8 bases outside the gene matches. CDR1 is SGDLS, CDR2 YYNGEE, per germline. This CDR3 has 16 residues. In DNA, the CDR3 is TGTGCCAGCAGCGCAGACTTAGCGGGATCCACAGATACGCAGTATTTT. Translated: CASSADLAGSTDTQYF.

The chain has TRBV6-6 and TRBJ2-7, with TRBD1 as a possible D gene (6 bases). Germline-derived CDR1 and CDR2 are MNHNY and SVGAGI (reference sequence). The CDR3 loop spans 15 amino acids. V lost 0 bases to trimming and J lost 1 base, with 10 bases between them. The CDR3 DNA is TGTGCCAGCAGTTACTCCCGGGACACTTCCTACGAGCAGTACTTC. This translates into CASSYSRDTSYEQYF.

The gene calls are TRBV6-6 and TRBJ2-7, with TRBD2 identical over 13 bases. This CDR3 spans 17 amino acids. V was pared by 5 bases and J by 4 bases, with 11 bases of the junction left unmatched. Germline CDR1 and CDR2: MNHNY and SVGAGI (reference sequence). CDR3 sequence: CASSRTTSGGSQYEQYV. CDR3 in DNA: TGTGCCAGCAGTCGAACGACTAGCGGGGGGTCCCAATACGAGCAGTACGTC.